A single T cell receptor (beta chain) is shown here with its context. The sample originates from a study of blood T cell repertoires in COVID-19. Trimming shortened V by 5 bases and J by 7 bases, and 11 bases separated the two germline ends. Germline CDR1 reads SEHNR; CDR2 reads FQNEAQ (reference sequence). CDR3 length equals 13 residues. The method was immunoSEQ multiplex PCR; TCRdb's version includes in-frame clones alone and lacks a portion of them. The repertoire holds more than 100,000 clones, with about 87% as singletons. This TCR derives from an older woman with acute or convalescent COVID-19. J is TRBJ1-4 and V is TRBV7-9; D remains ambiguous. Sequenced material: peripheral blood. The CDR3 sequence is CASSTRDGEKLFF. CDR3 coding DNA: TGTGCCAGCAGCACCCGGGATGGTGAAAAACTGTTTTTT.